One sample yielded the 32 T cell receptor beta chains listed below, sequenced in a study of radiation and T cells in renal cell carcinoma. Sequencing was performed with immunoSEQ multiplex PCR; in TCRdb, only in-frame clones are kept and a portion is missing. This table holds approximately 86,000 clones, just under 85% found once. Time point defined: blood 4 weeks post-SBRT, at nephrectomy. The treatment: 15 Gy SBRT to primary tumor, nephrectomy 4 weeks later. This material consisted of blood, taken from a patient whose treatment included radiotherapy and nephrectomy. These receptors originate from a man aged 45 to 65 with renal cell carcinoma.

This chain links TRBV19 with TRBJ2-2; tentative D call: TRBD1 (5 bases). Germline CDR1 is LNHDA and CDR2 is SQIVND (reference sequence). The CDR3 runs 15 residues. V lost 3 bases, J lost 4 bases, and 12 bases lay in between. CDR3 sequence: CASSIIRDVTGELFF. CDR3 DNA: TGTGCCAGTAGTATTATCAGGGATGTCACCGGGGAGCTGTTTTTT.

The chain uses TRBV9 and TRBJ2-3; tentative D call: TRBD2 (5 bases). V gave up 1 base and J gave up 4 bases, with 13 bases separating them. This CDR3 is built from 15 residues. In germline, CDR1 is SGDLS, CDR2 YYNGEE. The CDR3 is CASSVIGEPADTQYF. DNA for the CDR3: TGTGCCAGCAGCGTAATCGGGGAGCCTGCAGATACGCAGTATTTT.

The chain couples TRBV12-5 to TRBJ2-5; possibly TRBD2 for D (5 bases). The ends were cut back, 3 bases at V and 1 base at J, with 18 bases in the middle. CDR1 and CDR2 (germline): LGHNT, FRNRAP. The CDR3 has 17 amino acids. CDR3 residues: CASGLKNSAYPQETQYF. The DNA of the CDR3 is TGTGCTAGTGGTTTAAAGAATAGCGCATACCCCCAAGAGACCCAGTACTTC.

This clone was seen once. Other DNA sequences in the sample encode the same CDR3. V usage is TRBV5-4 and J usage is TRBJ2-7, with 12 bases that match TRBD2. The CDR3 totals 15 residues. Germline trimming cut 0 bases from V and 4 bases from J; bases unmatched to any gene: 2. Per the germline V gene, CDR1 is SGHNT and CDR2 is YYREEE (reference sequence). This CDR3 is CASSLGTSGTYEQYF. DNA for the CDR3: TGTGCCAGCAGCTTGGGGACTAGCGGGACGTACGAGCAGTACTTC.

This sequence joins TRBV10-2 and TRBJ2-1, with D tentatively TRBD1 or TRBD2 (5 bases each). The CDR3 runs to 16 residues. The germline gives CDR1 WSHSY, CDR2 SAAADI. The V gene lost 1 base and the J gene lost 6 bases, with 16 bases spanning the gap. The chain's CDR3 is CASSEYSGRVVNEQFF. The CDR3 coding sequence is TGCGCCAGCAGTGAGTACTCGGGGCGGGTCGTCAATGAGCAGTTCTTC.

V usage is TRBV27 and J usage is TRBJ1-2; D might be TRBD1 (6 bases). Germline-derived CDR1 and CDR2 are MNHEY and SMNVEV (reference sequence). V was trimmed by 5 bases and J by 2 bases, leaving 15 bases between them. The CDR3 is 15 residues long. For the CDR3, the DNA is TGTGCCAGCAGTCTAAGGGGGTGGGGAAACTATGGCTACACCTTC. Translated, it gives CASSLRGWGNYGYTF.

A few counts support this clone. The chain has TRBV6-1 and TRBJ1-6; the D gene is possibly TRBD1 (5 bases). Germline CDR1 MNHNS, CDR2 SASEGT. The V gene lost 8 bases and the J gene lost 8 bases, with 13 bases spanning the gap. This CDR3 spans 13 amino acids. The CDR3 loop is CASVGRVDSPLHF. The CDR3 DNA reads TGTGCCAGCGTGGGGCGGGTGGATTCACCCCTCCACTTT.

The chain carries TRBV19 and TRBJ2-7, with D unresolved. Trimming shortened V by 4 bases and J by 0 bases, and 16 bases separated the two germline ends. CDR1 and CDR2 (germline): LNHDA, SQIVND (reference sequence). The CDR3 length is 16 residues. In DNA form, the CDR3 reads TGTGCCAGTAGTAGCGTTGTGGGCTCGAGCTCCTACGAGCAGTACTTC. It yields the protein CASSSVVGSSSYEQYF.

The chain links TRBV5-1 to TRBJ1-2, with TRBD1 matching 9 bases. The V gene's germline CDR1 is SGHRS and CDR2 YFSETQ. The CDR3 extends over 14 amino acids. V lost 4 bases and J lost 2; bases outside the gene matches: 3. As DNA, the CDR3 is TGCGCCAGCAGCCCCGGGACAGGGAACTATGGCTACACCTTC. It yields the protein CASSPGTGNYGYTF.

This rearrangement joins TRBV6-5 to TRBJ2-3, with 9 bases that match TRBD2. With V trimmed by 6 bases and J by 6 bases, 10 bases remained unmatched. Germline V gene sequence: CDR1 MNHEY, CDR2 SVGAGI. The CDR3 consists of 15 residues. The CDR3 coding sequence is TGTGCCAGCAGCCTAGGGGCGGGAGGGATGGATACGCAGTATTTT. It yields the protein CASSLGAGGMDTQYF.

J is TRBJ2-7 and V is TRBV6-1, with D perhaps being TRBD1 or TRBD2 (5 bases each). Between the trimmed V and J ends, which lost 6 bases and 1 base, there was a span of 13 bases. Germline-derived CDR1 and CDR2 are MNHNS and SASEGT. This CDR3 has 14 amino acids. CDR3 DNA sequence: TGTGCCAGCAGGACCGGGACGGAGTCCTACGAGCAGTACTTC. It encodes CASRTGTESYEQYF.

Here the CDR3 reads CASSLGQSGNTIYF. Written as DNA, the CDR3 is TGTGCCAGCAGCTTGGGGCAGTCCGGAAACACCATATATTTT. The V gene is TRBV5-4, the J gene TRBJ1-3; the D is unclear. The V and J ends lost 0 bases and 4 bases respectively, with 8 bases between them. CDR1 is SGHNT and CDR2 is YYREEE in the germline V gene (reference sequence). The CDR3 consists of 14 residues.

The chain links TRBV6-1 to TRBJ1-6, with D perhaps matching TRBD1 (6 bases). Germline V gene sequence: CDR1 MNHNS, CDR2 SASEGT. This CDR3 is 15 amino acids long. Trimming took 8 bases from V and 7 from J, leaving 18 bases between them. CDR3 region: CASEQGTMGNSPLHF. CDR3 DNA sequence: TGTGCCAGCGAACAGGGTACTATGGGGAATTCACCCCTCCACTTT.

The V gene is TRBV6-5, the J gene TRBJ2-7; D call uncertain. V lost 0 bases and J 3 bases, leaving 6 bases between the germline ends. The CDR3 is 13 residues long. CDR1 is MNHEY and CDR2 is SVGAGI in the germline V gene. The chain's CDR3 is CASSYSPVYEQYF. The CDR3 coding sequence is TGTGCCAGCAGTTACTCGCCTGTCTACGAGCAGTACTTC.

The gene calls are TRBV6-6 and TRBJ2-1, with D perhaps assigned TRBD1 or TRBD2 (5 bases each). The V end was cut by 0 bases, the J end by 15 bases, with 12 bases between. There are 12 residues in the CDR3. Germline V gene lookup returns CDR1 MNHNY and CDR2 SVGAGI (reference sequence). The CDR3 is CASSYSQSGGFF. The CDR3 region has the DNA TGTGCCAGCAGTTACTCTCAGAGTGGGGGGTTCTTC.

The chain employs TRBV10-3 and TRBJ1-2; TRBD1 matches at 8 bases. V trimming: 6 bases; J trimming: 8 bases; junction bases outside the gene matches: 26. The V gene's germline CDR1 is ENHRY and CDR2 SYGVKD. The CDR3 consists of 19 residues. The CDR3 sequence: CAISRNPTGRTGKTWGYTF. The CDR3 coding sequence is TGTGCCATCAGCCGAAACCCTACGGGGCGGACAGGGAAAACGTGGGGCTACACCTTC.

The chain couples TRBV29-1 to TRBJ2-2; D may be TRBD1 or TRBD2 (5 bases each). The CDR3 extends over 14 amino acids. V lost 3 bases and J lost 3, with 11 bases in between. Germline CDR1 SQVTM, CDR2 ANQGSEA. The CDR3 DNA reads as TGCAGCGTTGAGGGACCGATAGACACCGGGGAGCTGTTTTTT. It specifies CSVEGPIDTGELFF.

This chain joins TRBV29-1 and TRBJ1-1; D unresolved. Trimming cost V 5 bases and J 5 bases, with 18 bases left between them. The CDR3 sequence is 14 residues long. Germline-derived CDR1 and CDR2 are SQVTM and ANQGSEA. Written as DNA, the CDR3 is TGCAGCGTTACAGTAAGGGCCGTGGGTACTGAAGCTTTCTTT. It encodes CSVTVRAVGTEAFF.

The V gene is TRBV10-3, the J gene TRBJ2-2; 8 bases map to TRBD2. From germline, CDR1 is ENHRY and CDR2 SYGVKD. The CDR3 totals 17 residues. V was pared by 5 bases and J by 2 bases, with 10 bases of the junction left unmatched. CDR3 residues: CAISPTGTRGNTGELFF. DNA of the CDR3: TGTGCCATCAGTCCCACCGGGACTAGGGGAAACACCGGGGAGCTGTTTTTT.

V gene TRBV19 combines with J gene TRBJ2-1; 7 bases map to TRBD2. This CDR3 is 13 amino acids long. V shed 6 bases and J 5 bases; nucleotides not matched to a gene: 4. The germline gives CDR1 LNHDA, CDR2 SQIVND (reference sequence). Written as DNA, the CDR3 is TGTGCCAGTAGGGGAGGGGTGGACAATGAGCAGTTCTTC. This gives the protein CASRGGVDNEQFF.

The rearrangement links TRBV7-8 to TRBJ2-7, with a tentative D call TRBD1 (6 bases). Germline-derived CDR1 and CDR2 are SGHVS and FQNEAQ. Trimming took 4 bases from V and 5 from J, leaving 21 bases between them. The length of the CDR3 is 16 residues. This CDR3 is CASSSRLQGEKDEQYF. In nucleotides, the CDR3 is TGTGCCAGCAGCTCTCGATTACAGGGAGAGAAGGACGAGCAGTACTTC.

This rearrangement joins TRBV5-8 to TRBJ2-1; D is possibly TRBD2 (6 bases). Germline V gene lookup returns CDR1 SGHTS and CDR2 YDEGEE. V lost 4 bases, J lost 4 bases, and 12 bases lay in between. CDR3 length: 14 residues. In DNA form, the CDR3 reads TGTGCCAGCAGCCGGGACTCCGCGTACAATGAGCAGTTCTTC. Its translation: CASSRDSAYNEQFF.

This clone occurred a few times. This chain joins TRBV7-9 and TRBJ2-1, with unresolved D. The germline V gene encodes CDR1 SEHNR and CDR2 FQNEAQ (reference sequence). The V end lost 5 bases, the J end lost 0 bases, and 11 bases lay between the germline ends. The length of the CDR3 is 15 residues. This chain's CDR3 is CASSHTVISYNEQFF. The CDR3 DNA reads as TGTGCCAGCAGCCATACAGTTATCTCCTACAATGAGCAGTTCTTC.

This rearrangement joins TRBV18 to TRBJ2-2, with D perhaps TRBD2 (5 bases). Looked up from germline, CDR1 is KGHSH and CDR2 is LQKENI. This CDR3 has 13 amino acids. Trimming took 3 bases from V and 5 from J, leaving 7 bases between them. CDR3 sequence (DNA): TGTGCCAGCTCACCTCCGGGGACCGGGGAGCTGTTTTTT. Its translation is CASSPPGTGELFF.

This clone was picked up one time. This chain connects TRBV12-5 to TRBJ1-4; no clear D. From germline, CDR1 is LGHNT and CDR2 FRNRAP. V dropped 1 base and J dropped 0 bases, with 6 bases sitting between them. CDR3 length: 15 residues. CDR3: CASGLEAATNEKLFF. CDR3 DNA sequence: TGTGCTAGTGGTTTGGAAGCTGCAACTAATGAAAAACTGTTTTTT.

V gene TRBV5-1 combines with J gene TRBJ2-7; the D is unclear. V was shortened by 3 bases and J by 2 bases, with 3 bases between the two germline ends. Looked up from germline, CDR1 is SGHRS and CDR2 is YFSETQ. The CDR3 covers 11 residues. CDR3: CASSSTYEQYF. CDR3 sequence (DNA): TGCGCCAGCAGCTCGACCTACGAGCAGTACTTC.

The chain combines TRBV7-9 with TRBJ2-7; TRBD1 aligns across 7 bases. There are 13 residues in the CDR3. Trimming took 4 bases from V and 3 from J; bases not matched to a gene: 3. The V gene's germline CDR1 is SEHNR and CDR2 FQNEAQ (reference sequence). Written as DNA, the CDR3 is TGTGCCAGCAGCTCCGGGACAGTCTACGAGCAGTACTTC. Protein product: CASSSGTVYEQYF.

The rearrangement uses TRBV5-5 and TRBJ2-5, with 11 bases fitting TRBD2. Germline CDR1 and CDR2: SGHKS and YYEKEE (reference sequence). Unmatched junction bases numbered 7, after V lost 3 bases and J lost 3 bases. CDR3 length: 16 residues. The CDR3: CASSWAGTSGEETQYF. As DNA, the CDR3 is TGTGCCAGCAGCTGGGCCGGGACTAGCGGAGAAGAGACCCAGTACTTC.

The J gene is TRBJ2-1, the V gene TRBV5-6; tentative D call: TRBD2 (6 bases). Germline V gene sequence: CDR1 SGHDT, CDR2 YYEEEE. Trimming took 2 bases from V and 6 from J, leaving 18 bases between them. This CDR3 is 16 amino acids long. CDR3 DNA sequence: TGTGCCAGCAGCTTAGCGAGTCGGGAGACTCTCAATGAGCAGTTCTTC. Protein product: CASSLASRETLNEQFF.

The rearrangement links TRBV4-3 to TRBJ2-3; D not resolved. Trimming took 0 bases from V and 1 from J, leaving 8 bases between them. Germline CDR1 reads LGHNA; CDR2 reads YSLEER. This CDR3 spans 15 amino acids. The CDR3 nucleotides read TGCGCCAGCAGCCAAGAGTATACAGGCACAGATACGCAGTATTTT. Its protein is CASSQEYTGTDTQYF.

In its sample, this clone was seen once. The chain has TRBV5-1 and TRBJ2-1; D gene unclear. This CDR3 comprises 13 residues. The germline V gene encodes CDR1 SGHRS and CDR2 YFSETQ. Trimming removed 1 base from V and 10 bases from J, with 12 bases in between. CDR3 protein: CASSLNEDREQFF. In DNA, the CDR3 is TGCGCCAGCAGCTTGAACGAGGATCGGGAGCAGTTCTTC.

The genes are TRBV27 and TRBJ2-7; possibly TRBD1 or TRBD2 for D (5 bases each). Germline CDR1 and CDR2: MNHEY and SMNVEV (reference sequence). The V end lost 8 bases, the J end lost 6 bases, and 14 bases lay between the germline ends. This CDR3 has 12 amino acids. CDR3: CASARGVGEQYF. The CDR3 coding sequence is TGTGCCAGCGCGAGGGGAGTCGGCGAGCAGTACTTC.